These 20 T cell receptor beta chains share one sample of origin, sequenced in a study of beta chain features in type 1 diabetes. The study's findings and limits: TCRB CDR3s from Type 1 diabetes patients were moderately but significantly shorter in all four CD4+ subsets.

The investigators reverse transcribed all of the isolated RNA, so they sequenced expressed TCRB transcripts. Assay: immunoSEQ multiplex PCR; the TCRdb copy retains only in-frame clones and omits some. The repertoire holds 250,000 to 300,000 clones, with about 24% as singletons. These receptors' targets are unknown. The sample consisted of naive CD4+ T cells from blood. These receptors were taken from a woman in her twenties or thirties with type 1 diabetes.

In its sample, this clone was seen a few times. The V gene is TRBV15, the J gene TRBJ2-2; 7 bases map to TRBD2. V trimming: 1 base; J trimming: 6 bases; junction bases outside the gene matches: 2. Germline assignment: CDR1 LNHNV and CDR2 YYDKDF (reference sequence). This CDR3 region has 14 residues. As DNA, the CDR3 is TGTGCCACCAGCAGAGTTCGGGAGGCCGGGGAGCTGTTTTTT. This codes for CATSRVREAGELFF.

A few counts support this clone. The chain has TRBV7-9 and TRBJ2-3; the match to TRBD2 covers 12 bases. Germline values: CDR1 SEHNR, CDR2 FQNEAQ (reference sequence). Trimming at V came to 5 bases and at J to 3 bases, leaving 15 bases not matched to a gene. The CDR3 sequence is 19 residues long. The CDR3, as DNA: TGTGCCAGCAGCGGCCTAGCGGGAGGGCCGACCCCAGGGACAGATACGCAGTATTTT. Protein: CASSGLAGGPTPGTDTQYF. Full variable domain (outside the CDR3, taken from reference TRBV7-9 and TRBJ2-3): DTGVSQNPRHKITKRGQNVTFRCDPISEHNRLYWYRQTLGQGPEFLTYFQNEAQLEKSRLLSDRFSAERPKGSFSTLEIQRTEQGDSAMYLCASSGLAGGPTPGTDTQYFGPGTRLTVL.

The J gene is TRBJ1-5, the V gene TRBV4-1; the match to TRBD1 covers 9 bases. Germline-derived CDR1 and CDR2 are MGHRA and YSYEKL. The CDR3 contains 16 residues. V dropped 3 bases and J dropped 6; count of bases not matched to a gene: 9. The chain's CDR3 is CASSHVGQGRSQPQHF. CDR3 nucleotide sequence: TGCGCCAGCAGCCACGTGGGACAGGGTCGTAGTCAGCCCCAGCATTTT.

The gene calls are TRBV4-1 and TRBJ1-1; TRBD1 matches at 8 bases. The CDR3 runs 16 residues. The trim removed 1 base at V and 3 bases at J, leaving 7 bases unmatched. Germline loops: CDR1 MGHRA, CDR2 YSYEKL. CDR3 bases: TGCGCCAGCAGCCAAGGGCGACAGGGGACGTACACTGAAGCTTTCTTT. Translated: CASSQGRQGTYTEAFF.

This clone was found a few times. V and J are TRBV6-6 and TRBJ2-3; 11 bases align to TRBD2. The V segment lost 4 bases and the J segment 1 base; nucleotides outside the gene matches: 1. The CDR3 is 15 amino acids. The germline V gene has CDR1 MNHNY and CDR2 SVGAGI (reference sequence). The chain's CDR3 is CASSLAGGGTDTQYF. The DNA for the CDR3 is TGTGCCAGCAGTTTAGCGGGAGGGGGCACAGATACGCAGTATTTT.

This chain joins TRBV5-4 and TRBJ2-1, with 9 bases identical to TRBD2. Losses at the gene ends were 1 base for V and 2 bases for J; bases not matched to a gene: 4. The CDR3 is 16 amino acids. Germline V gives CDR1 SGHNT, CDR2 YYREEE (reference sequence). As DNA, the CDR3 is TGTGCCAGCAGCTTGAATTTAGCGGGAGCCTACAATGAGCAGTTCTTC. Translating it yields CASSLNLAGAYNEQFF. The full variable domain, completed using reference TRBV5-4 and TRBJ2-1, is ETGVTQSPTHLIKTRGQQVTLRCSSQSGHNTVSWYQQALGQGPQFIFQYYREEENGRGNFPPRFSGLQFPNYSSELNVNALELDDSALYLCASSLNLAGAYNEQFFGPGTRLTVL.

In its sample, this clone was seen once. V gene TRBV29-1 combines with J gene TRBJ1-1, with D possibly TRBD1 on 6 matching bases. The CDR3 loop spans 16 amino acids. Looked up from germline, CDR1 is SQVTM and CDR2 is ANQGSEA. V was trimmed by 3 bases and J by 0 bases, leaving 17 bases between them. DNA of the CDR3: TGCAGCGTTGATACTGGGCTCAGGGGAATGAACACTGAAGCTTTCTTT. Encoded protein: CSVDTGLRGMNTEAFF.

This clone turned up a few times. This chain connects TRBV9 to TRBJ2-3; 7 bases match TRBD1. Germline trimming cut 3 bases from V and 3 bases from J; bases unmatched to any gene: 4. The CDR3 loop spans 14 amino acids. CDR1 is SGDLS, CDR2 YYNGEE, per germline. The CDR3 DNA is TGTGCCAGCAGCGCCCGACAGGGAACAGATACGCAGTATTTT. It is translated as CASSARQGTDTQYF.

The gene calls are TRBV18 and TRBJ1-4; D unresolved. V lost 0 bases to trimming and J lost 6 bases, with 8 bases between them. Germline V gene data show CDR1 as KGHSH and CDR2 as LQKENI. The CDR3 is 14 amino acids. The CDR3 loop is CASSPPGLDEKLFF. The CDR3 DNA is TGTGCCAGCTCACCACCTGGCCTCGATGAAAAACTGTTTTTT.

This sequence joins TRBV9 and TRBJ2-2, with 9 bases aligning to TRBD1. J was trimmed by 9 bases and V by 0 bases; bases with no gene match: 6. The germline V gene encodes CDR1 SGDLS and CDR2 YYNGEE. The CDR3 runs to 15 residues. The CDR3 sequence is CASSVEGTGGRELFF. The CDR3 bases are TGTGCCAGCAGCGTAGAGGGTACAGGGGGCCGGGAGCTGTTTTTT. The entire variable domain, with the rest obtained from reference TRBV9 and TRBJ2-2, is as follows: DSGVTQTPKHLITATGQRVTLRCSPRSGDLSVYWYQQSLDQGLQFLIQYYNGEERAKGNILERFSAQQFPDLHSELNLSSLELGDSALYFCASSVEGTGGRELFFGEGSRLTVL.

This clone has more than one count but fewer than ten. The chain couples TRBV19 to TRBJ2-7; no definite D call. The V end lost 0 bases, the J end lost 3 bases, and 6 bases lay between the germline ends. The CDR3 extends over 13 amino acids. Germline lookup yields CDR1 LNHDA and CDR2 SQIVND (reference sequence). CDR3 in amino acids: CASSIDVLYEQYF. DNA for the CDR3: TGTGCCAGTAGTATAGATGTACTCTACGAGCAGTACTTC.

Of note for this clone: The sample holds other DNA sequences that translate to the same CDR3. The chain is built from TRBV29-1 and TRBJ2-6; maybe TRBD2 (6 bases). Germline V gives CDR1 SQVTM, CDR2 ANQGSEA. Trimming shortened V by 4 bases and J by 3 bases, and 10 bases separated the two germline ends. This CDR3 contains 14 residues. The CDR3 is CSVVGGGGANVLTF. In DNA form, the CDR3 reads TGCAGCGTTGTTGGGGGAGGTGGGGCCAACGTCCTGACTTTC. Full variable domain (rest looked up from reference TRBV29-1 and TRBJ2-6): SAVISQKPSRDICQRGTSLTIQCQVDSQVTMMFWYRQQPGQSLTLIATANQGSEATYESGFVIDKFPISRPNLTFSTLTVSNMSPEDSSIYLCSVVGGGGANVLTFGAGSRLTVL.

This clone was found once. Other DNA sequences in this specimen translate into the identical CDR3. The chain joins TRBV30 to TRBJ1-1; possibly TRBD1 for D (5 bases). The CDR3 runs to 12 residues. Deletions cut 4 bases from V and 2 bases from J, with 8 bases between. In germline, CDR1 is GTSNPN, CDR2 SVGIG (reference sequence). The CDR3 is CAWTQGNTEAFF. The CDR3 DNA sequence: TGTGCCTGGACCCAGGGAAACACTGAAGCTTTCTTT.

A note on this clone: One end of the junction fails to match germline, which may point to a read error. The chain is built from TRBV18 and TRBJ1-5; D is ambiguous. The germline V gene encodes CDR1 KGHSH and CDR2 LQKENI. CDR3 length: 17 amino acids. The CDR3 nucleotides are TGTGCCAACTCACCACAGAGAGGAGGGTCTGGCAATCAGCCCCAGCATTTT. Protein: CANSPQRGGSGNQPQHF. Filled out from reference TRBV18 and TRBJ1-5, the complete variable domain reads NAGVMQNPRHLVRRRGQEARLRCSPMKGHSHVYWYRQLPEEGLKFMVYLQKENIIDESGMPKERFSAEFPKEGPSILRIQQVVRGDSAAYFCANSPQRGGSGNQPQHFGDGTRLSIL.

The gene calls are TRBV29-1 and TRBJ2-1, with 8 bases matching TRBD2. The CDR3 spans 16 residues. The germline gives CDR1 SQVTM, CDR2 ANQGSEA. V shed 7 bases and J 2 bases; nucleotides not matched to a gene: 13. The CDR3 reads CSGSTNSGSAYNEQFF. The CDR3 region has the DNA TGCAGCGGTAGCACTAACAGCGGGAGCGCCTACAATGAGCAGTTCTTC.

This clone was counted a few times. The rearrangement joins TRBV19 to TRBJ2-2, with 10 positions matching TRBD1. Germline V gene lookup returns CDR1 LNHDA and CDR2 SQIVND (reference sequence). V dropped 7 bases and J dropped 6; count of bases not matched to a gene: 8. This CDR3 is built from 15 residues. The CDR3 DNA is TGTGCCAGTACTCCGACAGGGGGCTATTCCGGGGAGCTGTTTTTT. Its protein is CASTPTGGYSGELFF.

This clone turned up a few times. The chain recombines TRBV7-3 with TRBJ2-3; 9 bases fit TRBD2. V lost 4 bases, J lost 0 bases, and 2 bases stayed unmatched. The CDR3 is 15 amino acids. Germline V gene data show CDR1 as SGHTA and CDR2 as FQGTGA. The CDR3 loop is CASSYLAGSTDTQYF. As DNA, the CDR3 is TGTGCCAGCAGCTATCTAGCGGGAAGCACAGATACGCAGTATTTT.

This clone was counted a few times. V and J are TRBV7-9 and TRBJ2-5; TRBD1 agrees at 8 bases. J gave up 2 bases and V 5 bases, and 4 bases lay outside the gene matches. Germline V CDR1 and CDR2: SEHNR, FQNEAQ (reference sequence). The CDR3 has 14 residues. For the CDR3, the DNA is TGTGCCAGCAGCATCGGACAGGGACAAGAGACCCAGTACTTC. It is translated as CASSIGQGQETQYF.

The chain combines TRBV4-1 with TRBJ2-2; D is ambiguous. CDR3 length: 16 amino acids. Germline V lookup: CDR1 MGHRA, CDR2 YSYEKL. V shed 1 base and J shed 5 bases, with 14 bases lying between them. DNA for the CDR3: TGCGCCAGCAGCCAAGGGCAGGCCATATCGACCGGGGAGCTGTTTTTT. Encoded protein: CASSQGQAISTGELFF.

The chain joins TRBV7-2 to TRBJ2-7; D call uncertain. This CDR3 is 14 amino acids long. Germline CDR1 reads SGHTA; CDR2 reads FQGNSA. V lost 4 bases to trimming and J lost 1 base, with 11 bases between them. CDR3 sequence (DNA): TGTGCCAGCAGCTACTGGCGAGCGTCCTACGAGCAGTACTTC. This translates into CASSYWRASYEQYF.